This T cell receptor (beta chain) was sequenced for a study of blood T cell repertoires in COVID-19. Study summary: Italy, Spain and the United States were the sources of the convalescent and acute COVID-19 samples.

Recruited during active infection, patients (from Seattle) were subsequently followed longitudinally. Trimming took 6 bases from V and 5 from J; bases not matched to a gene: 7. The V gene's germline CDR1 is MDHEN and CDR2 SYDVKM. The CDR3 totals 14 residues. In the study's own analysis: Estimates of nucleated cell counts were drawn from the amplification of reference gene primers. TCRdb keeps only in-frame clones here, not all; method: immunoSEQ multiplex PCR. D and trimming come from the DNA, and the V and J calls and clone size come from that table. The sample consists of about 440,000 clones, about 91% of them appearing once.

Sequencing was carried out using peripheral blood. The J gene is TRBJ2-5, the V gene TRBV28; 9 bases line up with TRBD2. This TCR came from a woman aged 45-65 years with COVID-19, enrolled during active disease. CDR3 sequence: CASSRGGAGETQYF. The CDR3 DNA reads TGTGCCAGCAGCCGCGGGGGGGCCGGCGAGACCCAGTACTTC.